Below, 16 T cell receptor beta chains from the same sample are listed, as sequenced in a study of post-analysis software for immune sequencing data. Their recognized antigens are unknown. Unique-molecular-identifier-tagged TCR beta cDNA libraries were used. TCRdb analysed the PCR reads with MiXCR anew, one entry per CDR3 protein. The repertoire includes hundreds of thousands of distinct CDR3 sequences, about 60% of them detected once, and 11% sits in the top ten. General study results and limits: About 5 TRBV segments, including TRBV5-6, TRBV5-1 and TRBV20-1, were more frequent in patients than controls.

Input material: blood. All receptors derive from a girl aged 2-9 years with multiple sclerosis.

This sequence joins TRBV5-1 and TRBJ2-3; D not resolved. The CDR3 consists of 16 residues. Germline CDR1 and CDR2: SGHRS and YFSETQ. Trimming took 7 bases from V and 2 from J, leaving 20 bases between them. CDR3 in amino acids: CASRLLSTGTTDTQYF. The CDR3 bases are TGCGCCAGCCGACTCCTATCAACGGGCACCACAGATACGCAGTATTTT.

J is TRBJ2-1 and V is TRBV5-1, with D unclear. Trimming shortened V by 2 bases and J by 6 bases, and 15 bases separated the two germline ends. The CDR3 covers 15 residues. CDR1 is SGHRS and CDR2 is YFSETQ in the germline V gene. DNA of the CDR3: TGCGCCAGCAGCTTTGGGCTCCAGAACCCCAATGAGCAGTTCTTC. Translated: CASSFGLQNPNEQFF.

The gene calls are TRBV4-1 and TRBJ1-5; TRBD1 might be the D (6 bases). With 4 bases removed from V and 0 bases from J, the gap between germline ends came to 22 bases. This CDR3 is built from 19 residues. Germline V lookup: CDR1 MGHRA, CDR2 YSYEKL. The DNA for the CDR3 is TGCGCCAGCAGCCCCCCCGCAGGGGATGGGGGGTATAGCAATCAGCCCCAGCATTTT. Translating it yields CASSPPAGDGGYSNQPQHF.

The chain is built from TRBV7-8 and TRBJ2-1, with 11 bases matching TRBD2. CDR1 is SGHVS, CDR2 FQNEAQ, per germline. V lost 2 bases and J lost 0; bases outside the gene matches: 9. The CDR3 consists of 19 residues. The CDR3 sequence: CASSLPSGGSLSSYNEQFF. The CDR3 DNA sequence: TGTGCCAGCAGCTTACCTAGCGGGGGGTCTCTGAGCTCCTACAATGAGCAGTTCTTC.

The chain carries TRBV12-3 or TRBV12-4 and TRBJ1-2; TRBD1 might be the D (5 bases). The CDR3 spans 15 residues. Between the trimmed V and J ends, which lost 1 base and 2 bases, there was a span of 11 bases. This CDR3 reads CASSLGRASNYGYTF. The DNA of the CDR3 is TGTGCCAGCAGTTTAGGCAGGGCTTCGAACTATGGCTACACCTTC.

The chain uses TRBV20-1 and TRBJ2-5, with D unclear. This CDR3 has 13 residues. Trimming pared 6 bases from V and 1 base from J, leaving 12 bases between. Germline values: CDR1 DFQATT, CDR2 SNEGSKA (reference sequence). CDR3 nucleotide sequence: TGCAGTGCCTGTGACCCGATCCAAGAGACCCAGTACTTC. This gives the protein CSACDPIQETQYF.

The chain joins TRBV7-4 to TRBJ1-2, with unresolved D. CDR1 and CDR2 (germline): SGHVT, SQSDAQ. The V and J ends lost 0 bases and 8 bases respectively, with 19 bases between them. The CDR3 totals 16 residues. CDR3 loop: CASSLAPDKFWYGYTF. The CDR3 DNA reads TGTGCCAGCAGCTTAGCTCCCGACAAGTTTTGGTACGGCTACACCTTC.

The chain is built from TRBV6-5 and TRBJ2-1; D gene uncertain. The CDR3 is made up of 14 amino acids. Germline CDR1 reads MNHEY; CDR2 reads SVGAGI. Trimming cost V 6 bases and J 6 bases, with 15 bases left between them. The CDR3 DNA reads as TGTGCCAGCAGCCAATCCGGATGGGGCAATGAGCAGTTCTTC. Protein: CASSQSGWGNEQFF.

The chain links TRBV21-1 to TRBJ2-7; the table's D call, TRBD1, was not checked against the DNA. TRBV21-1 has pseudogene status. The CDR3 contains 15 residues. CDR3 sequence reads: CASSSRQGLYYEQYF. CDR3 DNA: TGTGCCAGCAGCTCTCGACAGGGTCTTTATTACGAGCAGTACTTC.

As for this clonotype: One end of the junction fails to match germline, which may point to a read error. The chain links TRBV7-9 to TRBJ2-2, with 9 bases aligning to TRBD1. In germline, CDR1 is SEHNR, CDR2 FQNEAQ (reference sequence). The CDR3 is 15 residues long. CDR3 nucleotides: TGTGCCAGCAGCTGGGACAGGGCGGACACGGGGGAGCTGTTTTTT. This gives the protein CASSWDRADTGELFF.

This chain links TRBV27 with TRBJ2-1, with D possibly TRBD2 on 5 matching bases. V gave up 9 bases and J gave up 7 bases, with 13 bases separating them. The length of the CDR3 is 12 residues. Per the germline V gene, CDR1 is MNHEY and CDR2 is SMNVEV (reference sequence). CDR3 coding DNA: TGTGCCAGGGGAGTAACCATGAATGAGCAGTTCTTC. It encodes CARGVTMNEQFF.

This clonotype was recorded a few times. The genes are TRBV29-1 and TRBJ2-1, with TRBD2 matching over 10 bases. Germline lookup yields CDR1 SQVTM and CDR2 ANQGSEA. The J segment lost 6 bases and the V segment lost 3 bases, leaving 8 bases of the junction unmatched. The CDR3 sequence is 15 residues long. DNA of the CDR3: TGCAGCGTTGAGGTAGGGGCTAGCGGGGGCAATGAGCAGTTCTTC. Protein sequence: CSVEVGASGGNEQFF.

The V gene is TRBV7-2, the J gene TRBJ2-3, with 12 positions matching TRBD2. The germline CDR1 and CDR2 sequences are SGHTA and FQGNSA. The V gene end was trimmed by 1 base and the J gene end by 4 bases; junction bases not matched to a gene: 6. The CDR3 totals 17 residues. CDR3 DNA: TGTGCCAGCAGCTTAGGCCTAGCGGGGGGGAGGTCAGATACGCAGTATTTT. It codes for CASSLGLAGGRSDTQYF.

The chain is built from TRBV6-2 or TRBV6-3 and TRBJ2-5; a possible D gene is TRBD1 (6 bases). The germline V gene has CDR1 MNHEY and CDR2 SVGEGT. The CDR3 consists of 14 residues. Trimming cost V 6 bases and J 1 base, with 12 bases left between them. CDR3 residues: CASSLQGRQETQYF. The CDR3 region has the DNA TGTGCCAGCAGCCTACAGGGACGCCAAGAGACCCAGTACTTC.

This chain uses TRBV13 with TRBJ2-7; no reliable D call. CDR3 length equals 13 residues. Trimming removed 5 bases from V and 2 bases from J, with 10 bases in between. Germline V gene data show CDR1 as PRHDT and CDR2 as FYEKMQ (reference sequence). CDR3 region: CASSRNSAYEQYF. The CDR3 DNA sequence: TGTGCCAGCAGCAGAAACAGCGCCTACGAGCAGTACTTC. Based on the CDR3 plus reference TRBV13 and TRBJ2-7, the full variable domain is AAGVIQSPRHLIKEKRETATLKCYPIPRHDTVYWYQQGPGQDPQFLISFYEKMQSDKGSIPDRFSAQQFSDYHSELNMSSLELGDSALYFCASSRNSAYEQYFGPGTRLTVT.

This clonotype was seen just once. V is TRBV11-2 and J is TRBJ2-7; the match to TRBD2 covers 9 bases. The CDR3 has 15 amino acids. In germline, CDR1 is SGHAT, CDR2 FQNNGV. The J segment lost 3 bases and the V segment lost 4 bases, leaving 7 bases of the junction unmatched. The CDR3 DNA sequence: TGTGCCAGCAGCTCCGAGCTAGCGGGGCTCTACGAGCAGTACTTC. This codes for CASSSELAGLYEQYF.